This TCR beta chain was captured in a study of shared clonotypes between healthy human individuals. The repertoire was sequenced with immunoSEQ multiplex PCR; TCRdb's copy has only in-frame clones and lacks some. The repertoire holds 1.5 million to 2.5 million clones, with about 95% as singletons. The naive CD8 fraction comprised CD45RO-negative cells positively selected for CCR7 and excluded terminally differentiated effector memory CD45RA+ cells. The CDR3 runs 16 residues. Germline CDR1 reads MNHEY; CDR2 reads SVGAGI. The V end lost 2 bases, the J end lost 2 bases, and 14 bases lay between the germline ends.

The chain uses TRBV6-5 and TRBJ2-3, with TRBD2 as a possible D gene (6 bases). What was sequenced was naive CD8+ T cells sorted from blood. The TCR originated in a man aged 18 to 29 in good health. For the CDR3, the DNA is TGTGCCAGCAGTTACCACGGGGGTAGGATCACAGATACGCAGTATTTT. It yields the protein CASSYHGGRITDTQYF.